This entry features one TCR beta chain sequence. This sample is part of a study of technical replicates of blood from a handful of donors. V was trimmed by 5 bases and J by 3 bases, leaving 14 bases between them. CDR1 is SGHVS and CDR2 is FQNEAQ in the germline V gene. This CDR3 region has 14 residues. The repertoire was sequenced with immunoSEQ multiplex PCR; TCRdb's copy has only in-frame clones and lacks some. The top ten clones hold 0.3% to 0.35% of a sample with around 100,000 clones, 85% to 95% of them seen once. The clonotype originates from a human donor in good health. The sequencing sample was made of T cells isolated from PBMCs. This chain links TRBV7-8 with TRBJ2-7; tentative D call: TRBD2 (5 bases). CDR3: CASSPPHGDYEQYF. The CDR3 DNA follows: TGTGCCAGCAGCCCCCCTCACGGGGACTACGAGCAGTACTTC.